This TCR beta chain was captured in a study of T-cell memory formation after mild COVID-19. Germline V gene data show CDR1 as SGHTA and CDR2 as FQGNSA. CDR3 size: 16 residues. V was clipped by 5 bases and J by 1 base, with 15 bases between them. In its sample, this clonotype was seen a few times. Its matching antigen is unknown. Findings and limits, study-wide: SARS-CoV-2 specificity of second-wave clones peaking day 37 was unconfirmed.

The authors produced TCR alpha and TCR beta cDNA libraries with sample barcodes and UMIs by 5'RACE using constant-segment primers. TCRdb used MiXCR to reprocess the 5' RACE reads, holding one entry per CDR3 protein. The table lists about 610,000 distinct CDR3 sequences, 15% to 20% of them singletons. The chain joins TRBV7-2 to TRBJ1-5; a possible D gene is TRBD1 (6 bases). The sequence was collected from an adult woman who had mild COVID-19 (a few samples of this study predate the infection). Cell type and time point are not known. The specimen was PBMCs or a T cell subset sorted from them (not recorded which). DNA of the CDR3: TGTGCCAGCAGCCTCATACCAACAGGGAGCAATCAGCCCCAGCATTTT. This gives the protein CASSLIPTGSNQPQHF. Complete variable domain (other parts from reference TRBV7-2 and TRBJ1-5): GAGVSQSPSNKVTEKGKDVELRCDPISGHTALYWYRQSLGQGLEFLIYFQGNSAPDKSGLPSDRFSAERTGGSVSTLTIQRTQQEDSAVYLCASSLIPTGSNQPQHFGDGTRLSIL.